Listed below are T cell receptor beta chains from one sample, sequenced in a study of T cell repertoires in cytomegalovirus infection. These TCRs are of unknown antigen specificity. One entry per CDR3 protein results from TCRdb running MiXCR on the reads. The table includes some 940,000 distinct CDR3 sequences, approximately 33% detected once. The sequencing used cultured CD8+ T cells from PBMCs, collected from culture after CMV antigen stimulation. The receptors were gathered from a human donor in good health (CMV status not recorded). Some clones in this sample may be carry-over from other donors' samples. Each CDR3 is given with its conserved first and last residue. D genes are given only for firm matches. Only part of the rows carry a size: once, few, many, or a class if the clone is expanded.

TRBJ1-2 | NA | NA | TRBV7-6 | CASSTYGYTF | TGTGCTAGCAGCACTTATGGCTACACCTTC
TRBJ1-1 | many | NA | TRBV7-2 | CASSLELQGGFF | TGTGCCAGCAGCTTAGAACTACAGGGCGGCTTCTTT
TRBJ2-1 | few | NA | TRBV2 | CASSDRLGEQFF | TGTGCCAGCAGTGATAGGCTAGGGGAGCAGTTCTTC
TRBJ1-1 | few | NA | TRBV7-9 | CASRPTGTDTEAFF | TGTGCCAGCAGGCCTACCGGGACTGACACTGAAGCTTTCTTT
TRBJ2-3 | once | TRBD2 | TRBV4-1 | CASQLAGGTDTQYF | TGCGCCAGCCAACTAGCGGGGGGCACAGATACGCAGTATTTT
TRBJ2-5 | many | NA | TRBV12-3/TRBV12-4 | CASSSSMGAQETQYF | TGTGCCAGCAGTTCCTCGATGGGGGCACAAGAGACCCAGTACTTC
TRBJ2-1 | NA | TRBD2 | TRBV19 | CASTLAGIYNEQFF | TGTGCCAGTACACTAGCGGGGATCTACAATGAGCAGTTCTTC
TRBJ1-1 | many | NA | TRBV6-1 | CASRLGTEAFF | TGTGCCAGCAGGCTAGGCACTGAAGCTTTCTTT
TRBJ1-2 | many | TRBD1 | TRBV7-6 | CASSNQGAGGYTF | TGTGCCAGCAGCAATCAGGGGGCGGGCGGCTACACCTTC
TRBJ2-7 | NA | NA | TRBV7-2 | CASSQITGMGYEQYF | TGTGCCAGCAGCCAAATAACAGGGATGGGCTACGAGCAGTACTTC
TRBJ1-6 | many | NA | TRBV7-2 | CASSLGAVSSYNSPLHF | TGTGCCAGCAGCTTAGGGGCAGTAAGCTCCTATAATTCACCCCTCCACTTT
TRBJ2-2 | few | TRBD1 | TRBV10-2 | CASMTGLNTGELFF | TGCGCCAGTATGACAGGGCTGAACACCGGGGAGCTGTTTTTT
TRBJ2-2 | NA | NA | TRBV7-6 | CASSPAEGPRPGELFF | TGTGCCAGCAGCCCAGCGGAGGGTCCCCGCCCCGGGGAGCTGTTTTTT
TRBJ2-2 | few | NA | TRBV6-1 | CASSEATYTATGELFF | TGTGCCAGCAGTGAAGCGACTTATACAGCAACCGGGGAGCTGTTTTTT
TRBJ2-3 | NA | NA | TRBV6-5 | CASSYMAGTDTQYF | TGTGCCAGCAGTTACATGGCAGGCACAGATACGCAGTATTTT
TRBJ1-2 | NA | NA | TRBV27 | CASSQGQPYGYTF | TGTGCCAGCAGTCAGGGACAACCATATGGCTACACCTTC
TRBJ2-1 | many | TRBD1 | TRBV6-2/TRBV6-3 | CASSYRRTGGITYNEQFF | TGTGCCAGCAGTTACCGCCGGACAGGGGGGATAACCTACAATGAGCAGTTCTTC
TRBJ1-2 | NA | NA | TRBV10-3 | CAISESGAGDYGYTF | TGTGCCATCAGTGAGTCAGGGGCGGGTGACTATGGCTACACCTTC
TRBJ1-1 | many | NA | TRBV20-1 | CSAHNRPNTEAFF | TGCAGTGCACATAACAGGCCGAACACTGAAGCTTTCTTT
TRBJ1-1 | NA | NA | TRBV27 | CASSSSWGPLNTEAFF | TGTGCCAGCAGTTCCAGCTGGGGCCCTCTGAACACTGAAGCTTTCTTT
TRBJ1-2 | NA | NA | TRBV6-2/TRBV6-3 | CASSQQGHGYTF | TGTGCCAGCAGTCAACAGGGCCATGGCTACACCTTC
TRBJ1-5 | NA | NA | TRBV28 | CASSSRVLDLSNQPQHF | TGTGCCAGCAGTTCCAGAGTCTTGGACCTTAGCAATCAGCCCCAGCATTTT
TRBJ1-5 | NA | NA | TRBV4-3 | CASSQDSDQPQHF | TGCGCCAGCAGCCAAGATAGCGATCAGCCCCAGCATTTT
TRBJ1-5 | NA | NA | TRBV6-5 | CASSMSPGQPQHF | TGTGCCAGCAGTATGTCTCCAGGGCAGCCCCAGCATTTT
TRBJ2-2 | NA | TRBD2 | TRBV6-2/TRBV6-3 | CASTSFRLAGGQNTGELFF | TGTGCCAGCACGTCATTCAGACTAGCGGGGGGACAGAACACCGGGGAGCTGTTTTTT
TRBJ1-1 | few | NA | TRBV7-9 | CASSYPPEDEAFF | TGTGCCAGCAGCTACCCCCCAGAGGATGAAGCTTTCTTT
TRBJ1-2 | NA | TRBD1 | TRBV13 | CASSLQGVDNYGYTF | TGTGCCAGCAGCTTACAGGGGGTGGATAACTATGGCTACACCTTC
TRBJ2-1 | NA | NA | TRBV7-2 | CASSEGGADYNEQFF | TGTGCCAGCAGCGAGGGGGGCGCAGACTACAATGAGCAGTTCTTC
TRBJ2-3 | many | NA | TRBV12-3/TRBV12-4 | CASSPTPTTDTQYF | TGTGCCAGCAGTCCCACACCGACCACAGATACGCAGTATTTT
TRBJ2-3 | NA | NA | TRBV2 | CASSERGRRADTQYF | TGTGCCAGCAGTGAGCGGGGACGGCGTGCAGATACGCAGTATTTT
TRBJ2-2 | few | NA | TRBV6-4 | CASSEVLYTGELFF | TGTGCCAGCAGTGAAGTACTGTACACCGGGGAGCTGTTTTTT
TRBJ2-7 | few | TRBD2 | TRBV7-9 | CASSPATSGASYEQYF | TGTGCCAGCAGCCCAGCGACTAGCGGGGCATCCTACGAGCAGTACTTC
TRBJ2-1 | few | NA | TRBV28 | CASRFLRGRGNEQFF | TGTGCCAGCAGATTCCTCCGGGGAAGGGGCAATGAGCAGTTCTTC
TRBJ2-3 | many | TRBD1 | TRBV7-6 | CASSLVGTGGPDTQYF | TGTGCCAGCAGCTTAGTCGGGACAGGGGGTCCAGATACGCAGTATTTT
TRBJ1-5 | few | TRBD1 | TRBV7-8 | CASSTPGQGGRNQPQHF | TGTGCCAGCAGCACCCCGGGACAGGGGGGTAGGAATCAGCCCCAGCATTTT